These 12 T cell receptor beta chains were all obtained from the same sample, sequenced in a study of blood T cell repertoires in COVID-19. Libraries were prepared by immunoSEQ multiplex PCR; TCRdb keeps only in-frame clonotypes and omits some of them. This table holds a few hundred thousand clones, 81% found once. The sequenced sample was PBMCs or T cells enriched from blood (not recorded which). These receptors were obtained from a man aged 40-49 years who had recovered from COVID-19.

The J gene is TRBJ2-5, the V gene TRBV5-6, with TRBD1 matching 9 bases. Trimming took 4 bases from V and 5 from J; bases not matched to a gene: 12. The CDR3 runs to 16 residues. CDR1 is SGHDT and CDR2 is YYEEEE in the germline V gene. CDR3 coding DNA: TGTGCCAGCAGCCAAATGACGGGACAGGGTTGGGAGACCCAGTACTTC. Translated, it gives CASSQMTGQGWETQYF.

The gene calls are TRBV6-5 and TRBJ2-7; D is undetermined. V lost 8 bases to trimming and J lost 2 bases, with 13 bases between them. The CDR3 length is 13 residues. Germline V CDR1 and CDR2: MNHEY, SVGAGI. This CDR3 reads CASDLQNAYEQYF. As DNA, the CDR3 is TGTGCCAGCGATCTACAGAACGCCTACGAGCAGTACTTC.

The chain joins TRBV11-2 to TRBJ1-3, with D hard to call. Per germline, CDR1 SGHAT and CDR2 FQNNGV. This CDR3 is 16 amino acids long. Trimming removed 4 bases from V and 0 bases from J, with 13 bases in between. The CDR3 DNA sequence: TGTGCCAGCAGCTCGATCATACTCCCCTCTGGAAACACCATATATTTT. Translated: CASSSIILPSGNTIYF.

The V and J genes are TRBV3-1 (or the pseudogene TRBV3-2) and TRBJ2-6; TRBD1 agrees at 7 bases. CDR1 is LGHDT, CDR2 YNNKEL, per germline (reference sequence). The length of the CDR3 is 18 residues. V lost 4 bases to trimming and J lost 4 bases; unmatched junction nucleotides: 13. CDR3 bases: TGTGCCAGCAGCCGCACAGGGGCCCCTTCTGCGGGGGCCAACGTCCTGACTTTC. Its protein is CASSRTGAPSAGANVLTF.

The rearrangement uses TRBV9 and TRBJ1-5, with D perhaps TRBD1 (6 bases). V was pared by 7 bases and J by 4 bases, with 15 bases between. Germline CDR1 SGDLS, CDR2 YYNGEE. The CDR3 length is 14 residues. CDR3 sequence reads: CASARGMGNQPQHF. The CDR3 coding sequence is TGTGCCAGCGCTAGGGGGATGGGAAATCAGCCCCAGCATTTT. The whole variable domain, filled in from reference TRBV9 and TRBJ1-5, reads DSGVTQTPKHLITATGQRVTLRCSPRSGDLSVYWYQQSLDQGLQFLIQYYNGEERAKGNILERFSAQQFPDLHSELNLSSLELGDSALYFCASARGMGNQPQHFGDGTRLSIL.

The V and J genes are TRBV4-1 and TRBJ2-2, with D possibly TRBD2 on 5 matching bases. Germline CDR1 MGHRA, CDR2 YSYEKL. The V and J ends lost 4 bases and 5 bases respectively, with 17 bases between them. The CDR3 totals 16 residues. The CDR3 nucleotides read TGCGCCAGCAGCCGGACTCCTTGGGCAATGACCGGGGAGCTGTTTTTT. Residues: CASSRTPWAMTGELFF.

The V gene is TRBV5-1, the J gene TRBJ1-1, with TRBD1 matching 8 bases. Germline CDR1 reads SGHRS; CDR2 reads YFSETQ. The CDR3 runs 13 residues. V shed 0 bases and J 8 bases; nucleotides not matched to a gene: 3. The CDR3 DNA reads as TGCGCCAGCAGCTTGGCCACAGGGGGGGAAGCTTTCTTT. Its protein is CASSLATGGEAFF.

The chain recombines TRBV2 with TRBJ1-4; tentative D call: TRBD1 (6 bases). Germline V gene data show CDR1 as SNHLY and CDR2 as FYNNEI. Trimming took 7 bases from V and 8 from J, leaving 17 bases between them. The CDR3 has 14 residues. The CDR3 sequence: CASIRTGTEEKLFF. The CDR3 DNA reads as TGTGCCAGCATTCGAACAGGGACGGAGGAAAAACTGTTTTTT.

The V and J genes are TRBV9 and TRBJ2-5; TRBD2 matches 7 bases. V dropped 0 bases and J dropped 4; count of bases not matched to a gene: 3. CDR3 length: 14 residues. CDR1 is SGDLS, CDR2 YYNGEE, per germline. The CDR3 nucleotides are TGTGCCAGCAGCGTAGAGACTAGCACAGAGACCCAGTACTTC. Its protein is CASSVETSTETQYF. Combining the CDR3 with reference TRBV9 and TRBJ2-5 gives the whole variable domain DSGVTQTPKHLITATGQRVTLRCSPRSGDLSVYWYQQSLDQGLQFLIQYYNGEERAKGNILERFSAQQFPDLHSELNLSSLELGDSALYFCASSVETSTETQYFGPGTRLLVL.

The chain recombines TRBV6-1 with TRBJ2-7; D unresolved. V was shortened by 2 bases and J by 8 bases, with 7 bases between the two germline ends. Per germline, CDR1 MNHNS and CDR2 SASEGT. The CDR3 is made up of 11 amino acids. CDR3 residues: CASSELLKQYF. The CDR3 DNA is TGTGCCAGCAGTGAACTCCTAAAGCAGTACTTC.

This chain connects TRBV2 to TRBJ1-2; 7 positions agree with TRBD1. The CDR3 extends over 12 amino acids. Trimming cost V 10 bases and J 7 bases; bases outside gene matches: 9. CDR1 and CDR2 (germline): SNHLY, FYNNEI. The chain's CDR3 is CATKQGSSGYTF. The DNA for the CDR3 is TGTGCCACCAAACAGGGGAGTAGTGGCTACACCTTC.

The chain employs TRBV3-1 (or the pseudogene TRBV3-2) and TRBJ1-1; no clear D. CDR3 length: 14 residues. Trimming left V 5 bases short and J 0 bases short, with 10 bases between. Germline values: CDR1 LGHDT, CDR2 YNNKEL (reference sequence). The CDR3 coding sequence is TGTGCCAGCAGCTTACGACAAATGAACACTGAAGCTTTCTTT. This sequence encodes CASSLRQMNTEAFF.